These 8 T cell receptor beta chains were sequenced from one sample in a study of circulating CD8 cells and anti-PD-1 response in melanoma. Live CD3+CD8+TCRalphabeta+ cells were sorted into four subsets by PD-1 and/or TIGIT. The QIAseq Immune Repertoire TCR panel built the libraries from roughly 16 ng of total RNA. One entry per CDR3 protein results from TCRdb running MiXCR on the reads. The sample records about 430 distinct CDR3 sequences, over 9% being singletons. The sample here was CD8+ T cells from PBMCs, taken at baseline or after one month of anti-PD-1 therapy (not recorded which). The source is a human donor with melanoma.

This clonotype is large (0.1 to 1%) within its sample. J is TRBJ2-1 and V is TRBV7-3, with 11 bases fitting TRBD2. Germline CDR1 SGHTA, CDR2 FQGTGA. This CDR3 region has 15 residues. V lost 5 bases to trimming and J lost 6 bases; unmatched junction nucleotides: 6. Written as DNA, the CDR3 is TGTGCCAGCAGCCTCTTAGCGGGAGGGGGCAATGAGCAGTTCTTC. Translated: CASSLLAGGGNEQFF.

This rearrangement joins TRBV19 to TRBJ2-7; D is unclear. The germline CDR1 and CDR2 sequences are LNHDA and SQIVND (reference sequence). Trimming removed 2 bases from V and 2 bases from J, with 10 bases in between. This CDR3 comprises 14 residues. The CDR3 sequence: CASSINGATYEQYF. CDR3 nucleotide sequence: TGTGCCAGTAGTATAAACGGAGCAACCTACGAGCAGTACTTC.

The chain uses TRBV7-2 and TRBJ2-5, with TRBD2 as a possible D gene (5 bases). Looked up from germline, CDR1 is SGHTA and CDR2 is FQGNSA. V gave up 0 bases and J gave up 3 bases, with 11 bases separating them. CDR3 length equals 15 residues. The CDR3 DNA reads as TGTGCCAGCAGCTTAGCGGGAGAAGTTGAAGAGACCCAGTACTTC. This gives the protein CASSLAGEVEETQYF.

This clonotype is judged large. The chain is built from TRBV24-1 and TRBJ2-1; 7 nucleotides line up with TRBD1. V lost 9 bases and J lost 7; bases outside the gene matches: 17. The CDR3 covers 16 residues. CDR1 and CDR2 from the germline V gene are KGHDR and SFDVKD. The CDR3 loop is CATGTTGTAYMNEQFF. CDR3 bases: TGTGCCACCGGAACGACCGGGACAGCTTATATGAATGAGCAGTTCTTC.

Sample share makes this clonotype medium-sized. The V call is TRBV7-2, the J call TRBJ2-7; the D gene is possibly TRBD2 (7 bases). Germline CDR1 reads SGHTA; CDR2 reads FQGNSA. The V gene lost 2 bases and the J gene lost 4 bases, with 18 bases spanning the gap. The length of the CDR3 is 16 residues. The CDR3 loop reads CASSLPAGAGLYEQYF. The CDR3 DNA sequence: TGTGCCAGCAGCTTACCGGCGGGGGCAGGACTTTACGAGCAGTACTTC.

By sample share, this clonotype is large (0.1 to 1%). This sequence joins TRBV4-1 and TRBJ2-1; D is undetermined. The CDR3 extends over 14 amino acids. Germline values: CDR1 MGHRA, CDR2 YSYEKL. V lost 7 bases and J lost 0, with 10 bases in between. The CDR3 bases are TGCGCCAGCAAAGAAGAGCCCTCCTACAATGAGCAGTTCTTC. Protein: CASKEEPSYNEQFF.

Judged by abundance, this clonotype is medium-sized. This chain connects TRBV2 to TRBJ2-5, with TRBD1 matching over 7 bases. CDR3 length: 14 amino acids. The V gene end was trimmed by 8 bases and the J gene end by 0 bases; junction bases not matched to a gene: 6. Germline assignment: CDR1 SNHLY and CDR2 FYNNEI. The CDR3 region has the DNA TGTGCCAGCGCCACAGGGGTGTACCAAGAGACCCAGTACTTC. Its translation is CASATGVYQETQYF.

This clonotype is classed as large. V usage is TRBV24-1 and J usage is TRBJ2-5; D is unclear. The V gene's germline CDR1 is KGHDR and CDR2 SFDVKD. The ends were cut back, 1 base at V and 1 base at J, with 0 bases in the middle. The CDR3 is made up of 12 amino acids. The CDR3 is CATSDFQETQYF. The CDR3 DNA follows: TGTGCCACCAGTGATTTCCAAGAGACCCAGTACTTC.